The present TCR beta chain was sequenced within a study of cytomegalovirus exposure and HLA in healthy donors. Findings and caveats of the study: When presence/absence was analysed, sequencing depth was taken to be roughly uniform across donors.

As for this clone: Its antigen is undetermined.

Vbeta (60) and Jbeta (13) primers were used in the PCR. The assay was immunoSEQ multiplex PCR, and TCRdb's table has in-frame clones only and misses some. The table lists around 150,000 clones, approximately 88% of them singletons. Germline CDR1 reads MRHNA; CDR2 reads SNTAGT. Trimming removed 6 bases at V and 0 bases at J, with 17 bases between. This CDR3 comprises 16 residues. The genes are TRBV6-4 and TRBJ1-2; D is uncertain. The clonotype comes from a middle-aged woman in good health and CMV-seronegative. The sequencing sample was made of PBMCs. The CDR3 loop reads CASRRHFEGPNYGYTF. The CDR3 DNA sequence: TGTGCCAGCAGGCGGCACTTCGAGGGCCCTAACTATGGCTACACCTTC.